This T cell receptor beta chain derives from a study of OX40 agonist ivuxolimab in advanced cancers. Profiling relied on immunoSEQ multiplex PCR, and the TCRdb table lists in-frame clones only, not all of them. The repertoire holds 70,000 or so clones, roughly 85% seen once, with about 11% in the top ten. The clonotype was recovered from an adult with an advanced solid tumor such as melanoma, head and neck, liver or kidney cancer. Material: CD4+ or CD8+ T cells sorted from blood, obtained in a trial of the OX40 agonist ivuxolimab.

The CDR3 nucleotides read TGTGCCAGCAGCCAACTAGCGGGAGCCTACGAGCAGTACTTC. This gives the protein CASSQLAGAYEQYF. This chain links TRBV6-6 with TRBJ2-7, with TRBD2 matching 11 bases. CDR3 length: 14 amino acids. In germline, CDR1 is MNHNY, CDR2 SVGAGI (reference sequence). Trimming at V came to 6 bases and at J to 2 bases, leaving 3 bases not matched to a gene.